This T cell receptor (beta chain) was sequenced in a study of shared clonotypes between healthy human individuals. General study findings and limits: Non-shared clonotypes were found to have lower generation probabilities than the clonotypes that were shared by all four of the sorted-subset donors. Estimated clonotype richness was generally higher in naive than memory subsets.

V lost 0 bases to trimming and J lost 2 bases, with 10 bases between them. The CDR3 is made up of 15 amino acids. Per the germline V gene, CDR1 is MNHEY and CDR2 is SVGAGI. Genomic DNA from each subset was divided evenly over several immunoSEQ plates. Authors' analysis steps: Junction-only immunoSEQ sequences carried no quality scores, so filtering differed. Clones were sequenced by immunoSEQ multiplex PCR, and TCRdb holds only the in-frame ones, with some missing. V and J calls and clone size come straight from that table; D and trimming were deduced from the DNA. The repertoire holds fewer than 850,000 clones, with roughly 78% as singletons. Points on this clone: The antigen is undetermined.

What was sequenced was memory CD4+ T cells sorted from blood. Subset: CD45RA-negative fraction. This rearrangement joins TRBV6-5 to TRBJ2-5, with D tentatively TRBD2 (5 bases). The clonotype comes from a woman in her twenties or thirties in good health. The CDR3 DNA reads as TGTGCCAGCAGTTACTCGGCGGGTACTCAAGAGACCCAGTACTTC. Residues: CASSYSAGTQETQYF.